Following are 16 T cell receptor beta chains from one sample sequenced in a study of T cells after yellow fever vaccination. One entry per CDR3 protein, called by TCRdb with MiXCR from the 5' RACE reads. The table records 300,000 or so distinct CDR3 sequences, roughly 13% of them present only once. Sequenced material: CD4+ T cells sorted from PBMCs, taken 45 days after the yellow fever booster vaccination. The receptors originated from a man aged 25-45 years who received the YFV17D yellow fever vaccine.

In its sample, this clonotype was seen a few times. This chain links TRBV7-2 with TRBJ2-7, with unresolved D. There are 16 residues in the CDR3. Trimming pared 1 base from V and 6 bases from J, leaving 19 bases between. Germline V gene sequence: CDR1 SGHTA, CDR2 FQGNSA. CDR3 in DNA: TGTGCCAGCAGCTTAGTTTCCGGTCTAGGTTCGGGCGAGCAGTACTTC. Protein: CASSLVSGLGSGEQYF.

This clonotype has a handful of counts. The V call is TRBV20-1, the J call TRBJ2-7; 11 bases agree with TRBD1. The germline gives CDR1 DFQATT, CDR2 SNEGSKA (reference sequence). Germline trimming cut 6 bases from V and 6 bases from J; bases unmatched to any gene: 4. This CDR3 is built from 12 residues. DNA for the CDR3: TGCAGTGCCCCCGGGACAGGGGGCGAGCAGTACTTC. Translated: CSAPGTGGEQYF.

The chain recombines TRBV18 with TRBJ2-2; 7 nucleotides line up with TRBD1. The germline CDR1 and CDR2 sequences are KGHSH and LQKENI. Trimming cost V 8 bases and J 5 bases; bases outside gene matches: 5. The CDR3 is made up of 13 amino acids. The CDR3 sequence is CASTSQGTGELFF. The CDR3 DNA is TGTGCCAGCACGTCACAGGGGACCGGGGAGCTGTTTTTT.

This clonotype was observed a few times. The gene calls are TRBV20-1 and TRBJ2-3, with 14 bases matching TRBD2. CDR3 length: 14 amino acids. The germline V gene encodes CDR1 DFQATT and CDR2 SNEGSKA (reference sequence). Trimming took 5 bases from V and 5 from J; bases not matched to a gene: 3. The CDR3 loop reads CSAAGTSGRDTQYF. CDR3 nucleotide sequence: TGCAGTGCTGCCGGGACTAGCGGGAGAGATACGCAGTATTTT.

V usage is TRBV3-1 and J usage is TRBJ2-5; 8 bases match TRBD2. There are 15 residues in the CDR3. Germline V gene sequence: CDR1 LGHDT, CDR2 YNNKEL (reference sequence). Trimming cost V 0 bases and J 5 bases; bases outside gene matches: 5. In DNA form, the CDR3 reads TGTGCCAGCAGCCAAGACGGCGGGAGGAGGGAGACCCAGTACTTC. It encodes CASSQDGGRRETQYF.

The chain is built from TRBV20-1 and TRBJ2-1, with 12 bases matching TRBD2. The DNA end is a closer match to TRBJ2-7, so the J assignment may be wrong. This CDR3 is 14 amino acids long. Germline loops: CDR1 DFQATT, CDR2 SNEGSKA (reference sequence). CDR3 sequence: CSAKLAGGPVEQYF. CDR3 bases: TGCAGTGCAAAGCTAGCGGGAGGGCCGGTTGAGCAGTACTTC.

The table lists this clonotype with a few counts. The genes are TRBV10-1 and TRBJ2-1; TRBD2 is a possible D gene (6 bases). This CDR3 has 16 residues. Trimming stripped 3 bases from V and 6 bases from J, with 18 bases between. CDR1 WNHNN and CDR2 SYGVQD come from the germline V gene (reference sequence). In nucleotides, the CDR3 is TGCGCCAGCAGTGATACACCGGGACTGGGGCTCAATGAGCAGTTCTTC. It yields the protein CASSDTPGLGLNEQFF.

This rearrangement joins TRBV5-1 to TRBJ2-7; TRBD2 matches 7 bases. The V gene end was trimmed by 1 base and the J gene end by 6 bases; junction bases not matched to a gene: 13. The CDR3 totals 16 residues. The germline CDR1 and CDR2 sequences are SGHRS and YFSETQ. CDR3 amino acids: CASSLPPAGNVGEQYF. The CDR3 coding sequence is TGCGCCAGCAGCTTGCCCCCAGCGGGAAATGTAGGCGAGCAGTACTTC.

The rearrangement links TRBV10-3 to TRBJ2-1, with D tentatively TRBD1 or TRBD2 (6 bases each). CDR3 length: 14 amino acids. CDR1 is ENHRY and CDR2 is SYGVKD in the germline V gene. Trimming cost V 4 bases and J 7 bases, with 14 bases left between them. The CDR3 sequence is CAISGGAGENEQFF. CDR3 in DNA: TGTGCCATCAGTGGGGGGGCAGGCGAGAATGAGCAGTTCTTC.

This clonotype has just a few counts. The V gene is TRBV5-1, the J gene TRBJ2-3; 8 nucleotides agree with TRBD2. The V and J ends lost 4 bases and 1 base, in that order; junction bases with no gene match: 5. The CDR3 extends over 15 amino acids. CDR1 SGHRS and CDR2 YFSETQ come from the germline V gene. The CDR3 sequence: CASSRQTSGTDTQYF. CDR3 DNA sequence: TGCGCCAGCAGCCGCCAGACTAGCGGCACAGATACGCAGTATTTT.

In this sample, this clonotype turned up a few times. This chain uses TRBV5-1 with TRBJ2-7; no clear D. From germline, CDR1 is SGHRS and CDR2 YFSETQ. The CDR3 contains 14 residues. The V end was cut by 2 bases, the J end by 3 bases, with 12 bases between. This chain's CDR3 is CASSFQGLVYEQYF. CDR3 nucleotide sequence: TGCGCCAGCAGCTTCCAAGGGCTTGTCTACGAGCAGTACTTC.

There are a few counts of this clonotype. J is TRBJ1-2 and V is TRBV7-2; D is ambiguous. The CDR3 consists of 14 residues. V gave up 5 bases and J gave up 3 bases, with 13 bases separating them. Germline V gives CDR1 SGHTA, CDR2 FQGNSA. The CDR3, as DNA: TGTGCCAGCAGCCCCCCAGGTATACACTATGGCTACACCTTC. Amino acid sequence: CASSPPGIHYGYTF.

The CDR3 coding sequence is TGCAGTGCTTTGCGGGGGGCGGGACAGCCCCAGCATTTT. Translated: CSALRGAGQPQHF. The chain carries TRBV20-1 and TRBJ1-5, with TRBD1 as a possible D gene (6 bases). CDR1 DFQATT and CDR2 SNEGSKA come from the germline V gene (reference sequence). Trimming left V 5 bases short and J 7 bases short, with 15 bases between. The CDR3 has 13 amino acids.

The chain carries TRBV4-3 and TRBJ2-1; TRBD2 matches 8 bases. Unmatched junction bases numbered 13, after V lost 0 bases and J lost 12 bases. Germline CDR1 and CDR2: LGHNA and YSLEER. The CDR3 length is 16 residues. The CDR3 region is CASSQDRLAGAGRQFF. CDR3 sequence (DNA): TGCGCCAGCAGCCAAGATCGGCTAGCGGGCGCCGGACGGCAGTTCTTC.

The rearrangement links TRBV7-2 to TRBJ2-3; tentative D call: TRBD2 (5 bases). This CDR3 has 16 amino acids. Germline V lookup: CDR1 SGHTA, CDR2 FQGNSA. V shed 6 bases and J shed 0 bases, with 16 bases lying between them. The CDR3, as DNA: TGTGCCAGCAGACCGAGTGGACTGGCTAGCACAGATACGCAGTATTTT. Amino acid sequence: CASRPSGLASTDTQYF.

Ten or more counts support this clonotype. The chain links TRBV20-1 to TRBJ2-7, with 8 nucleotides matching TRBD2. CDR3 length equals 16 residues. The trim removed 3 bases at V and 5 bases at J, leaving 15 bases unmatched. Looked up from germline, CDR1 is DFQATT and CDR2 is SNEGSKA (reference sequence). This CDR3 is CSASFMTGGPIHEQYF. For the CDR3, the DNA is TGCAGTGCTAGTTTTATGACGGGAGGGCCGATACACGAGCAGTACTTC.